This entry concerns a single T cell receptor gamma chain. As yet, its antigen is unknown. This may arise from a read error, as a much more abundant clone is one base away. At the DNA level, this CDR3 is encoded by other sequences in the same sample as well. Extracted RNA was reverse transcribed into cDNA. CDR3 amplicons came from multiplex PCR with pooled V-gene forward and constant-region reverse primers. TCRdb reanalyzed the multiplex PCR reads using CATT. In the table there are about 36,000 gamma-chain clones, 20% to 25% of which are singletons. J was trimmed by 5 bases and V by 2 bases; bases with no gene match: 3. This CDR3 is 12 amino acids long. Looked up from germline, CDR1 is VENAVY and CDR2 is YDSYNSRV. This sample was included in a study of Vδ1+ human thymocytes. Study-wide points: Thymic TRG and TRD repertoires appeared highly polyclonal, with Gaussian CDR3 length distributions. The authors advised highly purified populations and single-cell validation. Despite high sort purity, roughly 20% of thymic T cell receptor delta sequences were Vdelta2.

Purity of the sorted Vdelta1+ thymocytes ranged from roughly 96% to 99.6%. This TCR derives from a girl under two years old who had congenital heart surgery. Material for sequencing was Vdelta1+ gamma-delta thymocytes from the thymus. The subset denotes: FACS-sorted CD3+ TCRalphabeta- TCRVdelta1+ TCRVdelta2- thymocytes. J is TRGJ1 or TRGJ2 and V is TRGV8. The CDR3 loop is CATWDTDYKKLF. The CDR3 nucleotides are TGTGCCACCTGGGATACAGATTATAAGAAACTCTTT.